What follows are 31 T cell receptor beta chains derived from one specimen sequenced in a study of blood T cell repertoires in COVID-19. Clones were sequenced by immunoSEQ multiplex PCR, and TCRdb holds only the in-frame ones, with some missing. This table holds about 250,000 clones, 75% to 90% found once. The sample comprised PBMCs or T cells enriched from blood (not recorded which). The receptor source for this set is a woman between 18 and 29 years old who had recovered from COVID-19.

The chain couples TRBV19 to TRBJ1-1, with D tentatively TRBD1 (6 bases). Trimming pared 7 bases from V and 7 bases from J, leaving 25 bases between. From germline, CDR1 is LNHDA and CDR2 SQIVND (reference sequence). The CDR3 spans 16 residues. The DNA for the CDR3 is TGTGCCAGTACCGTGGGATACGGGGGCCGGGAGGATGAAGCTTTCTTT. Translated, it gives CASTVGYGGREDEAFF.

Only one count was recorded for this clone. The gene calls are TRBV7-2 and TRBJ2-1; D is ambiguous. The CDR3 loop spans 17 amino acids. Germline CDR1 is SGHTA and CDR2 is FQGNSA. The ends were cut back, 7 bases at V and 5 bases at J, with 24 bases in the middle. The CDR3 DNA sequence: TGTGCCAGCACCGCGGAAATCAGAACCTCCCTGGACAATGAGCAGTTCTTC. It codes for CASTAEIRTSLDNEQFF.

The V and J genes are TRBV3-1 (or the pseudogene TRBV3-2) and TRBJ1-2; D not resolved. This CDR3 is 14 amino acids long. The V and J ends lost 1 base and 8 bases respectively, with 14 bases between them. Germline CDR1 and CDR2: LGHDT and YNNKEL (reference sequence). The DNA of the CDR3 is TGTGCCAGCAGCCAAGTTTCAGGCGCAGGAGGCTACACCTTC. It yields the protein CASSQVSGAGGYTF.

The V call is TRBV5-1, the J call TRBJ2-2; no firm D call. The CDR3 is 14 residues long. CDR1 and CDR2 (germline): SGHRS, YFSETQ. V lost 1 base to trimming and J lost 4 bases, with 8 bases between them. CDR3 sequence reads: CASSLYSLTGELFF. Written as DNA, the CDR3 is TGCGCCAGCAGCTTGTACTCTCTCACCGGGGAGCTGTTTTTT.

The chain joins TRBV4-2 to TRBJ1-2; the match to TRBD1 covers 7 bases. V was pared by 1 base and J by 0 bases, with 8 bases of the junction left unmatched. Germline CDR1 reads LGHNA; CDR2 reads YNFKEQ. The CDR3 runs 17 residues. CDR3 residues: CASSQGDSDWTNYGYTF. The CDR3 nucleotides are TGTGCCAGCAGCCAAGGGGACAGTGATTGGACTAACTATGGCTACACCTTC.

This clone appeared once. The chain links TRBV28 to TRBJ2-1, with TRBD2 matching 8 bases. Germline lookup yields CDR1 MDHEN and CDR2 SYDVKM. The CDR3 sequence is 15 residues long. The junction had 12 bases not matched to a gene; V was cut back by 5 bases and J by 9 bases. The CDR3 protein is CASSRGGLSASEQFF. In DNA, the CDR3 is TGTGCCAGCAGTCGGGGGGGTCTTAGTGCGAGTGAGCAGTTCTTC.

The count of this clone is one. The genes are TRBV10-2 and TRBJ2-7; 9 nucleotides match TRBD1. V shed 3 bases, J shed 2 bases, and the junction held 5 bases outside the gene matches. CDR1 is WSHSY, CDR2 SAAADI, per germline. The CDR3 has 15 residues. CDR3 residues: CASSEPGQGTYEQYF. CDR3 nucleotides: TGCGCCAGCAGTGAACCGGGACAGGGCACCTACGAGCAGTACTTC.

The rearrangement uses TRBV11-2 and TRBJ1-1; no firm D call. The germline V gene has CDR1 SGHAT and CDR2 FQNNGV. Trimming stripped 2 bases from V and 1 base from J, with 8 bases between. There are 14 residues in the CDR3. The CDR3 nucleotides read TGTGCCAGCAGCTTAACAGCTTGGAACACTGAAGCTTTCTTT. It is translated as CASSLTAWNTEAFF.

This clone appeared many times. The chain uses TRBV7-8 and TRBJ1-6; TRBD1 matches 7 bases. V shed 1 base, J shed 9 bases, and the junction held 12 bases outside the gene matches. Germline V CDR1 and CDR2: SGHVS, FQNEAQ. CDR3 length equals 17 residues. The CDR3 sequence is CASSLVVWGQLGSPLHF. The DNA for the CDR3 is TGTGCCAGCAGCTTAGTAGTGTGGGGACAGTTGGGTTCACCCCTCCACTTT. The variable domain in full, with the rest retrieved from reference TRBV7-8 and TRBJ1-6, is GAGVSQSPRYKVAKRGQDVALRCDPISGHVSLFWYQQALGQGPEFLTYFQNEAQLDKSGLPSDRFFAERPEGSVSTLKIQRTQQEDSAVYLCASSLVVWGQLGSPLHFGNGTRLTVT.

This clone showed up just once. The rearrangement joins TRBV2 to TRBJ1-5; TRBD1 might be the D (5 bases). Between the trimmed V and J ends, which lost 4 bases and 6 bases, there was a span of 13 bases. This CDR3 is 14 amino acids long. Germline V gene lookup returns CDR1 SNHLY and CDR2 FYNNEI. CDR3 in amino acids: CASSGRARSQPQHF. The CDR3 region has the DNA TGTGCCAGCAGTGGCAGGGCTCGGTCTCAGCCCCAGCATTTT. The full variable domain, in which reference TRBV2 and TRBJ1-5 provide the parts outside the CDR3, is EPEVTQTPSHQVTQMGQEVILRCVPISNHLYFYWYRQILGQKVEFLVSFYNNEISEKSEIFDDQFSVERPDGSNFTLKIRSTKLEDSAMYFCASSGRARSQPQHFGDGTRLSIL.

This sequence joins TRBV3-1 (or the pseudogene TRBV3-2) and TRBJ2-5, with 7 nucleotides matching TRBD2. Germline CDR1 LGHDT, CDR2 YNNKEL (reference sequence). The J segment lost 5 bases and the V segment lost 1 base, leaving 4 bases of the junction unmatched. The CDR3 runs to 14 residues. The CDR3 spells CASSQVVGGETQYF. The CDR3 DNA reads TGTGCCAGCAGCCAAGTAGTGGGGGGGGAGACCCAGTACTTC.

As concerns this clone: Other DNA variants within this sample encode the same CDR3. The V gene is TRBV19, the J gene TRBJ1-6; possibly TRBD1 for D (6 bases). CDR3 length: 14 amino acids. The germline CDR1 and CDR2 sequences are LNHDA and SQIVND (reference sequence). V shed 6 bases and J shed 5 bases, with 11 bases lying between them. The CDR3 reads CASSLGQNNSPLHF. CDR3 in DNA: TGTGCCAGTAGCCTTGGACAGAATAATTCACCCCTCCACTTT. The full variable domain, completed using reference TRBV19 and TRBJ1-6, is DGGITQSPKYLFRKEGQNVTLSCEQNLNHDAMYWYRQDPGQGLRLIYYSQIVNDFQKGDIAEGYSVSREKKESFPLTVTSAQKNPTAFYLCASSLGQNNSPLHFGNGTRLTVT.

CDR3 bases: TGTGCCAGCAGCTTAGATAGGACAGGGACGGATGAAGCTTTCTTT. Translating it yields CASSLDRTGTDEAFF. The genes are TRBV11-2 and TRBJ1-1, with 8 bases that match TRBD1. CDR1 and CDR2 (germline): SGHAT, FQNNGV. The J segment lost 7 bases and the V segment lost 0 bases, leaving 7 bases of the junction unmatched. This CDR3 is 15 amino acids long.

V is TRBV5-4 and J is TRBJ1-6, with D possibly matching TRBD1 (5 bases). The CDR3 length is 15 residues. V was cut by 4 bases and J by 1 base, with 9 bases left in between. CDR1 and CDR2 from the germline V gene are SGHNT and YYREEE (reference sequence). The CDR3 is CASSRGGSYNSPLHF. The CDR3 nucleotides read TGTGCCAGCAGCCGCGGGGGGTCCTATAATTCACCCCTCCACTTT.

This sequence joins TRBV6-4 and TRBJ2-7; D is perhaps TRBD1 (5 bases). This CDR3 spans 13 amino acids. Trimming took 6 bases from V and 1 from J, leaving 10 bases between them. Germline CDR1 MRHNA, CDR2 SNTAGT. CDR3: CASSHRMSYEQYF. As DNA, the CDR3 is TGTGCCAGCAGCCACAGGATGTCCTACGAGCAGTACTTC.

CDR3 loop: CASSQGQGERETQYF. The CDR3 DNA reads TGCGCCAGCAGCCAGGGACAGGGAGAGAGGGAGACCCAGTACTTC. J is TRBJ2-5 and V is TRBV4-1; 9 bases are a match to TRBD1. V was pared by 3 bases and J by 5 bases, with 7 bases of the junction left unmatched. CDR1 and CDR2 (germline): MGHRA, YSYEKL. This CDR3 region has 15 residues.

The chain has TRBV30 and TRBJ1-6; D might be TRBD1 (5 bases). CDR1 and CDR2 from the germline V gene are GTSNPN and SVGIG (reference sequence). V lost 0 bases and J lost 7, with 10 bases in between. The CDR3 has 14 amino acids. Here the CDR3 reads CAWSVSPGNSPLHF. CDR3 DNA: TGTGCCTGGAGTGTATCCCCAGGGAATTCACCCCTCCACTTT.

The J gene is TRBJ1-5, the V gene TRBV27; no clear D. CDR3 length: 17 residues. Germline V gene sequence: CDR1 MNHEY, CDR2 SMNVEV (reference sequence). Trimming took off 3 bases at V and 0 bases at J, with 15 bases between the two ends. The CDR3 reads CASSLRRTFNSNQPQHF. The DNA of the CDR3 is TGTGCCAGCAGTTTGAGGAGGACCTTCAATAGCAATCAGCCCCAGCATTTT.

V usage is TRBV29-1 and J usage is TRBJ2-5; 8 bases agree with TRBD2. Trimming at V came to 1 base and at J to 4 bases, leaving 8 bases not matched to a gene. There are 15 residues in the CDR3. Germline V gives CDR1 SQVTM, CDR2 ANQGSEA. The CDR3 here is CSVEGGRGGLETQYF. CDR3 DNA sequence: TGCAGCGTTGAAGGCGGCCGGGGGGGCCTAGAGACCCAGTACTTC.

V usage is TRBV6-5 and J usage is TRBJ1-2, with 9 bases aligning to TRBD1. Germline V gene data show CDR1 as MNHEY and CDR2 as SVGAGI. V shed 2 bases, J shed 10 bases, and the junction held 11 bases outside the gene matches. This CDR3 has 15 residues. The CDR3 DNA sequence: TGTGCCAGCAGTTACGCCACAGGGGGCGGGTTAGACTACACCTTC. Protein sequence: CASSYATGGGLDYTF.

As concerns this clone: In the same sample, other DNA sequences code for this CDR3. This chain joins TRBV5-1 and TRBJ1-6; TRBD1 matches 8 bases. This CDR3 has 13 amino acids. The germline gives CDR1 SGHRS, CDR2 YFSETQ. V shed 5 bases and J 7 bases; nucleotides not matched to a gene: 2. The CDR3 reads CASRTGENSPLHF. The CDR3 nucleotides are TGCGCCAGCAGGACAGGGGAAAATTCACCCCTCCACTTT.

The sample holds a few counts of this clone. V is TRBV29-1 and J is TRBJ1-1; a possible D gene is TRBD1 (5 bases). This CDR3 is 13 amino acids long. Trimming cost V 6 bases and J 4 bases, with 15 bases left between them. Germline V CDR1 and CDR2: SQVTM, ANQGSEA. CDR3 DNA sequence: TGCAGCGTGGGGGGGAAGGAGGGCACTGAAGCTTTCTTT. Translating it yields CSVGGKEGTEAFF.

This chain connects TRBV7-2 to TRBJ2-3; 9 bases match TRBD1. The V segment lost 6 bases and the J segment 4 bases; nucleotides outside the gene matches: 11. CDR3 length: 16 amino acids. CDR1 and CDR2 (germline): SGHTA, FQGNSA. Here the CDR3 reads CASRGTGTGRADTQYF. CDR3 sequence (DNA): TGTGCCAGCAGAGGAACCGGGACAGGGAGGGCAGATACGCAGTATTTT.

The CDR3 loop reads CASSLIAPGQNYGYTF. Written as DNA, the CDR3 is TGTGCCAGCAGTCTTATTGCCCCGGGACAGAACTATGGCTACACCTTC. V and J are TRBV28 and TRBJ1-2, with TRBD1 matching 7 bases. The CDR3 spans 16 residues. V trimming: 5 bases; J trimming: 2 bases; junction bases outside the gene matches: 11. Germline V lookup: CDR1 MDHEN, CDR2 SYDVKM.

The chain links TRBV5-1 to TRBJ2-3; D is perhaps TRBD2 (7 bases). V was cut by 5 bases and J by 0 bases, with 16 bases left in between. This CDR3 has 16 residues. CDR1 and CDR2 (germline): SGHRS, YFSETQ. As DNA, the CDR3 is TGCGCCAGCAGGCCCCTAGGGGGGGGTAGCACAGATACGCAGTATTTT. Protein product: CASRPLGGGSTDTQYF.

The rearrangement joins TRBV28 to TRBJ1-4; weak D call: TRBD1 (6 bases). This CDR3 is 15 amino acids long. With 3 bases removed from V and 8 bases from J, the gap between germline ends came to 16 bases. CDR1 MDHEN and CDR2 SYDVKM come from the germline V gene. CDR3 coding DNA: TGTGCCAGCAGTTTGGGGGCGGCAGGTGAGGAAAAACTGTTTTTT. Its protein product is CASSLGAAGEEKLFF.

The chain combines TRBV7-9 with TRBJ1-1; 7 bases align to TRBD1. The CDR3 length is 17 residues. Losses at the gene ends were 5 bases for V and 4 bases for J; bases not matched to a gene: 16. The V gene's germline CDR1 is SEHNR and CDR2 FQNEAQ (reference sequence). The CDR3 sequence is CASSPGQLVTRGTEAFF. The CDR3 coding sequence is TGTGCCAGCAGCCCGGGACAGCTGGTGACACGGGGCACTGAAGCTTTCTTT.

V and J are TRBV6-5 and TRBJ2-7; 7 positions agree with TRBD1. This CDR3 is 16 amino acids long. J was trimmed by 4 bases and V by 2 bases; bases with no gene match: 11. Germline values: CDR1 MNHEY, CDR2 SVGAGI. The CDR3 sequence is CASSYGGDSGRYEQYF. The CDR3 bases are TGTGCCAGCAGTTACGGTGGGGACAGTGGTCGGTACGAGCAGTACTTC.

The V gene is TRBV30, the J gene TRBJ1-1; D is undetermined. This CDR3 is built from 13 residues. Looked up from germline, CDR1 is GTSNPN and CDR2 is SVGIG (reference sequence). V was clipped by 0 bases and J by 2 bases, with 7 bases between them. Written as DNA, the CDR3 is TGTGCCTGGAGTGTACTCGCAAACACTGAAGCTTTCTTT. This translates into CAWSVLANTEAFF.

The V gene is TRBV9, the J gene TRBJ1-3; D may be TRBD1 (6 bases). Germline V CDR1 and CDR2: SGDLS, YYNGEE. This CDR3 spans 15 amino acids. Trimming removed 3 bases from V and 4 bases from J, with 14 bases in between. The DNA for the CDR3 is TGTGCCAGCAGCGCTTCGGGGGGCGGCGGAAACACCATATATTTT. Residues: CASSASGGGGNTIYF.

The chain uses TRBV5-1 and TRBJ1-2; 7 bases map to TRBD1. This CDR3 is built from 15 residues. Trimming at V came to 5 bases and at J to 0 bases, leaving 7 bases not matched to a gene. Germline V CDR1 and CDR2: SGHRS, YFSETQ. The CDR3 reads CASRTGSMANYGYTF. The CDR3 coding sequence is TGCGCCAGCAGGACAGGGAGCATGGCTAACTATGGCTACACCTTC.